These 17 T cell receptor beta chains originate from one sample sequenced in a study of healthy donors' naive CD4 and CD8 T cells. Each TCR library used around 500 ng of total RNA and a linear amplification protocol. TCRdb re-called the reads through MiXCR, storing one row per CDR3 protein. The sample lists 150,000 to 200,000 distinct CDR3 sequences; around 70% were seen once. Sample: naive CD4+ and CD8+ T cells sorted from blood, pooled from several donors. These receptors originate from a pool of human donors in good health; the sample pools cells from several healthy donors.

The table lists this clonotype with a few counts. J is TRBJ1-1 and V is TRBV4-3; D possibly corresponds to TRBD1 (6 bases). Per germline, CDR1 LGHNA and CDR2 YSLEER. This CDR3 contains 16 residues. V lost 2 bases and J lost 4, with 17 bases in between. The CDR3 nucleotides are TGCGCCAGCAGCCAATCAACCCAACGACAGGTCACTGAAGCTTTCTTT. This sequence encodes CASSQSTQRQVTEAFF.

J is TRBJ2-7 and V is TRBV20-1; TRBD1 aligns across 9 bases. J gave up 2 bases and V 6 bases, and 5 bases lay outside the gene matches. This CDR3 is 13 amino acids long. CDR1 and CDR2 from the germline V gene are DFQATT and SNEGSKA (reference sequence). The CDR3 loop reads CSAVWTGAYEQYF. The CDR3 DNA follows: TGCAGTGCCGTCTGGACAGGGGCCTACGAGCAGTACTTC.

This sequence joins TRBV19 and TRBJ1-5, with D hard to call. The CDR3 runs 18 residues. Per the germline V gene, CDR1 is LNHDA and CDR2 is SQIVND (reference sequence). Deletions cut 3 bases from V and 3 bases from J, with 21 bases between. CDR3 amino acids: CASSMAHLIIIFNQPQHF. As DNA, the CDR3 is TGTGCCAGTAGTATGGCCCATTTGATTATTATTTTCAATCAGCCCCAGCATTTT.

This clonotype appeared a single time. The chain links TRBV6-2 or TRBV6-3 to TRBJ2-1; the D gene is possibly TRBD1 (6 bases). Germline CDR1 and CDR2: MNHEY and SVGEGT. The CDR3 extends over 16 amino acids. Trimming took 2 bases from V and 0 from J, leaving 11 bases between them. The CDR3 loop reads CASSYGTDSSYNEQFF. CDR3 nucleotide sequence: TGTGCCAGCAGTTACGGGACGGACAGCTCCTACAATGAGCAGTTCTTC.

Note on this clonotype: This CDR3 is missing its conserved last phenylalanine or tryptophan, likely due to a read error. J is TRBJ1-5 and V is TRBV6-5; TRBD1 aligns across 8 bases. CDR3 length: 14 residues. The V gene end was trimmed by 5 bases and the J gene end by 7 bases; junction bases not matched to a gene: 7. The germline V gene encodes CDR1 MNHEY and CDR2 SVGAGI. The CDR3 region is CASSPDRENQPQHL. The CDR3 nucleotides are TGTGCCAGCAGTCCGGACAGGGAGAACCAGCCCCAGCATCTT.

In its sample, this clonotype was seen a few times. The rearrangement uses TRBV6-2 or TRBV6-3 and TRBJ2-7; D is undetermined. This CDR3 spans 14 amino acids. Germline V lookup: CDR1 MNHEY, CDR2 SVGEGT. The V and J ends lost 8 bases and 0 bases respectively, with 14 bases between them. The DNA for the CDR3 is TGTGCCAGCGGTGAGTCCTACATCTCCTACGAGCAGTACTTC. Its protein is CASGESYISYEQYF.

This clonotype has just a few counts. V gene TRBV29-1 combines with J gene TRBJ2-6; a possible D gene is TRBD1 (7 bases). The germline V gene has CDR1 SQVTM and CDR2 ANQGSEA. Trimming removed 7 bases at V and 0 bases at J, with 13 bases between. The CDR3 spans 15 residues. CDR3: CSAGQEGSGANVLTF. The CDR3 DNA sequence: TGCAGCGCTGGACAGGAGGGCTCTGGGGCCAACGTCCTGACTTTC. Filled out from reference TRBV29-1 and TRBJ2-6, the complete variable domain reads SAVISQKPSRDICQRGTSLTIQCQVDSQVTMMFWYRQQPGQSLTLIATANQGSEATYESGFVIDKFPISRPNLTFSTLTVSNMSPEDSSIYLCSAGQEGSGANVLTFGAGSRLTVL.

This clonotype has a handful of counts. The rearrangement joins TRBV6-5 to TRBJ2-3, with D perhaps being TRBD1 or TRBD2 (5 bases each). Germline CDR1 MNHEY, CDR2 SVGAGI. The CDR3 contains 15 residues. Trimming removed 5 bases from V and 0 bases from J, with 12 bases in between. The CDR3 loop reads CASSQGDDSTDTQYF. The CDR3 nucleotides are TGTGCCAGCAGTCAAGGGGACGATAGCACAGATACGCAGTATTTT.

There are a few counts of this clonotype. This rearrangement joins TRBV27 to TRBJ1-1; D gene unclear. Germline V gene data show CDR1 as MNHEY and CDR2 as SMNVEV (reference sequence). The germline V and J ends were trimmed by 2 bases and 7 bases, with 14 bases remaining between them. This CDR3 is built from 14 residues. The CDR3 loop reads CASSLVGQGDEAFF. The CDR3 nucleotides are TGTGCCAGCAGTTTAGTAGGTCAAGGCGATGAAGCTTTCTTT.

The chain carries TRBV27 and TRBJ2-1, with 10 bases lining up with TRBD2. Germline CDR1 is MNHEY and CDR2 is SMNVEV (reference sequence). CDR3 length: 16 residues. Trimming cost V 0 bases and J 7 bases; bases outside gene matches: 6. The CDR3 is CASSLSGTSVENEQFF. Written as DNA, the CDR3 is TGTGCCAGCAGTTTATCCGGGACTAGCGTAGAAAATGAGCAGTTCTTC.

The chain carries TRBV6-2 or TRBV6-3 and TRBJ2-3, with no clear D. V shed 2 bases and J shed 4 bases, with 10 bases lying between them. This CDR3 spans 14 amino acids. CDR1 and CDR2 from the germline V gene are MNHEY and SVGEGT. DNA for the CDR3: TGTGCCAGCAGTTACGCGGTAGACGCAGATACGCAGTATTTT. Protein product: CASSYAVDADTQYF.

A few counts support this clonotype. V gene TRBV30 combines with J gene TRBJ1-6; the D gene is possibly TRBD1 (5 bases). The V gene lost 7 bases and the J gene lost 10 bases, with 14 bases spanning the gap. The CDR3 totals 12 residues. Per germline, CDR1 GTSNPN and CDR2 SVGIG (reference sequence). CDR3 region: CAYRDVLSPLHF. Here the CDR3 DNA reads TGTGCCTACCGGGACGTTCTATCACCCCTCCACTTT.

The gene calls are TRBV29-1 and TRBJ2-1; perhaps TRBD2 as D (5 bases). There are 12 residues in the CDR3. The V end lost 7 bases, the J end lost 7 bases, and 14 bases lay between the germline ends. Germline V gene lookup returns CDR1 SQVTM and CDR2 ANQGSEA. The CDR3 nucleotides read TGCAGCGCCGCCGAGTCGGGAAATGAGCAGTTCTTC. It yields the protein CSAAESGNEQFF.

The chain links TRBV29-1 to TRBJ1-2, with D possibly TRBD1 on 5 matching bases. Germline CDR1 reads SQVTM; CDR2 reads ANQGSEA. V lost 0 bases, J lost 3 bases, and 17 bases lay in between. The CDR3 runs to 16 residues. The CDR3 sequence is CSVEDIKTVADYGYTF. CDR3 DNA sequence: TGCAGCGTTGAAGACATAAAGACAGTGGCGGACTATGGCTACACCTTC.

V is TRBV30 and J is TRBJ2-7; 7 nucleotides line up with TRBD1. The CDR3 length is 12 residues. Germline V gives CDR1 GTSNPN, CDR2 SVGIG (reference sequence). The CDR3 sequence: CAPGTDGYEQYF. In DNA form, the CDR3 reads TGTGCTCCCGGGACAGACGGATACGAGCAGTACTTC.

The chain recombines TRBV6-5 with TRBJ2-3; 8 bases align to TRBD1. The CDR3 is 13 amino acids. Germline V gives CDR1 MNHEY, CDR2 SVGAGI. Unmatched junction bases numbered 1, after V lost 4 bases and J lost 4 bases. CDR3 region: CASSLTGADTQYF. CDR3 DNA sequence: TGTGCCAGCAGTTTGACAGGGGCAGATACGCAGTATTTT.

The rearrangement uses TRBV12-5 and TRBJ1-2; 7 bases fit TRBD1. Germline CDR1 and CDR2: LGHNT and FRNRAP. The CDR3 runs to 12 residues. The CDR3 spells CASSETGFGYTF. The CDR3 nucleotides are TGTGCCAGCAGCGAGACAGGGTTTGGCTACACCTTC.